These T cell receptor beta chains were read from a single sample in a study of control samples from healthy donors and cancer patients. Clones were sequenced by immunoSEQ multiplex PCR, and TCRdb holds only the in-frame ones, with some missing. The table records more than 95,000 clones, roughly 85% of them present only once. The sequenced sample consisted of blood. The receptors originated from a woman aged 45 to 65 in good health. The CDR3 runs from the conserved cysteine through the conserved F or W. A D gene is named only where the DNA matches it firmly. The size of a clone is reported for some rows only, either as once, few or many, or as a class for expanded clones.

cdr3_nt: TGTGCCAGCACCCCAACGTCGCAGTGGAACACAGATACGCAGTATTTT
cdr3_aa: CASTPTSQWNTDTQYF
v_call: TRBV6-2/TRBV6-3
d_call: .
clone_size: .
j_call: TRBJ2-3

cdr3_nt: TGTGCCAGCAGTGCCTTCGAACGGGAGCCCCAGCATTTT
cdr3_aa: CASSAFEREPQHF
v_call: TRBV6-4
d_call: .
clone_size: .
j_call: TRBJ1-5

cdr3_nt: TGTGCCAGCAGCTTGGTGGGGGTCGGTGAGGCTTTCTTT
cdr3_aa: CASSLVGVGEAFF
v_call: TRBV7-9
d_call: .
clone_size: .
j_call: TRBJ1-1

cdr3_nt: TGTGCCAGCAGCTTCGGGGGAGGTACAGATACGCAGTATTTT
cdr3_aa: CASSFGGGTDTQYF
v_call: TRBV11-3
d_call: .
clone_size: once
j_call: TRBJ2-3

cdr3_nt: TGTGCCAGCAGCCAGCGAGGGGAAAAACTGTTTTTT
cdr3_aa: CASSQRGEKLFF
v_call: TRBV4-2
d_call: .
clone_size: .
j_call: TRBJ1-4

cdr3_nt: TGTGCCAGCAGCGTAGAGCCGGGAGTGGTGACCCAGTACTTC
cdr3_aa: CASSVEPGVVTQYF
v_call: TRBV9
d_call: .
clone_size: .
j_call: TRBJ2-5

cdr3_nt: TGTGCCACCAAGGGGACTGAAGCTTTCTTT
cdr3_aa: CATKGTEAFF
v_call: TRBV12-3/TRBV12-4
d_call: .
clone_size: .
j_call: TRBJ1-1

cdr3_nt: TGTGCCAGCCCTAGCGGGAGTGGGAACACCGGGGAGCTGTTTTTT
cdr3_aa: CASPSGSGNTGELFF
v_call: TRBV2
d_call: TRBD2
clone_size: .
j_call: TRBJ2-2

cdr3_nt: TGTGCCAGCAGCAGCAACAGGGTCTCCTACAATGAGCAGTTCTTC
cdr3_aa: CASSSNRVSYNEQFF
v_call: TRBV11-3
d_call: .
clone_size: once
j_call: TRBJ2-1

cdr3_nt: TGTGCCATCAGTCAGGGAGGCTCCATTAATGAAAAACTGTTTTTT
cdr3_aa: CAISQGGSINEKLFF
v_call: TRBV10-3
d_call: .
clone_size: .
j_call: TRBJ1-4

cdr3_nt: TGTGCCAGCAGTTGGACAGGCGACTATGGCTACACCTTC
cdr3_aa: CASSWTGDYGYTF
v_call: TRBV27
d_call: TRBD1
clone_size: .
j_call: TRBJ1-2

cdr3_nt: TGTGCCAGTAGCCCGGGACCTTCCTACGAGCAGTACTTC
cdr3_aa: CASSPGPSYEQYF
v_call: TRBV19
d_call: .
clone_size: .
j_call: TRBJ2-7

cdr3_nt: TGCGCCAGCAGCCAAGTGGGGACAGGCATACACGAGCAGTACTTC
cdr3_aa: CASSQVGTGIHEQYF
v_call: TRBV4-3
d_call: TRBD1
clone_size: .
j_call: TRBJ2-7

cdr3_nt: TGTGCCAGCAACCCGGGGACAGATACGCAGTATTTT
cdr3_aa: CASNPGTDTQYF
v_call: TRBV11-3
d_call: .
clone_size: .
j_call: TRBJ2-3

cdr3_nt: TGTGCCAGCTCACCGGGGACACGAACTTACAATGAGCAGTTCTTC
cdr3_aa: CASSPGTRTYNEQFF
v_call: TRBV18
d_call: .
clone_size: .
j_call: TRBJ2-1

cdr3_nt: TGTGCCAGCAGCTCCCTAGCGGGGGGCGCCTACGAGCAGTACTTC
cdr3_aa: CASSSLAGGAYEQYF
v_call: TRBV7-2
d_call: TRBD2
clone_size: .
j_call: TRBJ2-7

cdr3_nt: TGTGCCAGCAGCCTCTCCAGCGGGGGGGCCGAAGAGACCCAGTACTTC
cdr3_aa: CASSLSSGGAEETQYF
v_call: TRBV4-2
d_call: TRBD2
clone_size: .
j_call: TRBJ2-5

cdr3_nt: TGTGCCAGCAGCCCACAGGGAAGTACTGAAGCTTTCTTT
cdr3_aa: CASSPQGSTEAFF
v_call: TRBV7-9
d_call: .
clone_size: .
j_call: TRBJ1-1

cdr3_nt: TGCGCCAGCAGTATCCAGGGTGGCAATCAGCCCCAGCATTTT
cdr3_aa: CASSIQGGNQPQHF
v_call: TRBV5-1
d_call: .
clone_size: once
j_call: TRBJ1-5

cdr3_nt: TGTGCCAGTAGTTCCGCCCGGACGGCTACAACCTACGAGCAGTACTTC
cdr3_aa: CASSSARTATTYEQYF
v_call: TRBV19
d_call: .
clone_size: once
j_call: TRBJ2-7

cdr3_nt: TGTGCCAGCAGTACGTACACTGACCCCAGCTACGAGCAGTACTTC
cdr3_aa: CASSTYTDPSYEQYF
v_call: TRBV6-5
d_call: .
clone_size: .
j_call: TRBJ2-7

cdr3_nt: TGTGCCAGCAGCTTAGAAGGCGGGGGGACTAGCACAGATACGCAGTATTTT
cdr3_aa: CASSLEGGGTSTDTQYF
v_call: TRBV11-2
d_call: TRBD2
clone_size: .
j_call: TRBJ2-3

cdr3_nt: TGTGCCAGCAGCGGGGTAAGCCTGAACAATGAGCAGTTCTTC
cdr3_aa: CASSGVSLNNEQFF
v_call: TRBV7-9
d_call: .
clone_size: .
j_call: TRBJ2-1

cdr3_nt: TGTGCCAGCAGCTTAATACCCCTTGGGGCGGGTGGCTACACCTTC
cdr3_aa: CASSLIPLGAGGYTF
v_call: TRBV7-3
d_call: .
clone_size: .
j_call: TRBJ1-2

cdr3_nt: TGTGCCAGCAGTGATAGACTTCTAACAGGGGGAAACACCATATATTTT
cdr3_aa: CASSDRLLTGGNTIYF
v_call: TRBV6-1
d_call: .
clone_size: .
j_call: TRBJ1-3

cdr3_nt: TGCAGCGTTGCGGGAGGGGGGGAGACCCAGTACTTC
cdr3_aa: CSVAGGGETQYF
v_call: TRBV29-1
d_call: TRBD2
clone_size: once
j_call: TRBJ2-5

cdr3_nt: TGTGCCAGCAGCTTAGGAGGGCCTAACGAAGCTTTCTTT
cdr3_aa: CASSLGGPNEAFF
v_call: TRBV7-8
d_call: .
clone_size: .
j_call: TRBJ1-1

cdr3_nt: TGCGCCAGCAGCTTGGAGTCTAGCGGAGATACGCAGTATTTT
cdr3_aa: CASSLESSGDTQYF
v_call: TRBV5-1
d_call: TRBD2
clone_size: .
j_call: TRBJ2-3

cdr3_nt: TGTGCCAGCAGCTTGCCCCCGGGAGGTGGCACAGATACGCAGTATTTT
cdr3_aa: CASSLPPGGGTDTQYF
v_call: TRBV5-4
d_call: TRBD2
clone_size: .
j_call: TRBJ2-3

cdr3_nt: TGTGCCAGCAGCCCGGAGGCCAGATCTGGGGCCAACGTCCTGACTTTC
cdr3_aa: CASSPEARSGANVLTF
v_call: TRBV5-5
d_call: .
clone_size: .
j_call: TRBJ2-6

cdr3_nt: TGTGCCAGTAGCCGCGGTCAGACCGGGGAGCTGTTTTTT
cdr3_aa: CASSRGQTGELFF
v_call: TRBV19
d_call: .
clone_size: .
j_call: TRBJ2-2

cdr3_nt: TGTGCCAGTGGACAGGGGTACAATCAGCCCCAGCATTTT
cdr3_aa: CASGQGYNQPQHF
v_call: TRBV12-3/TRBV12-4
d_call: TRBD1
clone_size: .
j_call: TRBJ1-5

cdr3_nt: TGTGCCACCAGTGACTCGGACAGGACTAAGGCTTTCTTT
cdr3_aa: CATSDSDRTKAFF
v_call: TRBV24-1
d_call: TRBD1
clone_size: .
j_call: TRBJ1-1

cdr3_nt: TGTGCCAGCAGTGCGGGACGGCTACCTAAAACAGATACGCAGTATTTT
cdr3_aa: CASSAGRLPKTDTQYF
v_call: TRBV2
d_call: .
clone_size: .
j_call: TRBJ2-3

cdr3_nt: TGTGCCAGCAGTTACTACGGAACTGATGTCACTCAGCCCCAGCATTTT
cdr3_aa: CASSYYGTDVTQPQHF
v_call: TRBV6-2/TRBV6-3
d_call: .
clone_size: .
j_call: TRBJ1-5

cdr3_nt: TGTGCCAGCTACGGTCCAGCGGGAGGCCCCAGCAGTTTTATCATAGCCAAAAACATTCAGTACTTC
cdr3_aa: CASYGPAGGPSSFIIAKNIQYF
v_call: TRBV2
d_call: TRBD2
clone_size: once
j_call: TRBJ2-4

cdr3_nt: TGTGCCAGCAGCCGCCGGACGGACAGCTCTGGAAACACCATATATTTT
cdr3_aa: CASSRRTDSSGNTIYF
v_call: TRBV7-2
d_call: .
clone_size: .
j_call: TRBJ1-3

cdr3_nt: TGCGCCAGCAGCTTGGTGGGAACAGATACGCAGTATTTT
cdr3_aa: CASSLVGTDTQYF
v_call: TRBV5-1
d_call: .
clone_size: .
j_call: TRBJ2-3

cdr3_nt: TGTGCCAGCAAGCCCCAGGGGGAAGGAAGTCAGCCCCAGCATTTT
cdr3_aa: CASKPQGEGSQPQHF
v_call: TRBV28
d_call: TRBD1
clone_size: few
j_call: TRBJ1-5

cdr3_nt: TGTGCCAGCAGCTCTTCCCCCAACGAGCAGTACTTC
cdr3_aa: CASSSSPNEQYF
v_call: TRBV7-3
d_call: .
clone_size: .
j_call: TRBJ2-7

cdr3_nt: TGCGCCAGCAGCCAAGGGGTTAGCAATCAGCCCCAGCATTTT
cdr3_aa: CASSQGVSNQPQHF
v_call: TRBV4-3
d_call: .
clone_size: .
j_call: TRBJ1-5

cdr3_nt: TGCAGCGGCTCCCGGGACTCCCACGAGCAGTACTTC
cdr3_aa: CSGSRDSHEQYF
v_call: TRBV29-1
d_call: .
clone_size: .
j_call: TRBJ2-7